The sequence of this T cell receptor (beta chain) was determined in a study of blood T cell repertoires in COVID-19. Overall study context: Italy, Spain and the United States were the sources of the convalescent and acute COVID-19 samples. PBMCs, B-cell-depleted T cells, or T cells were the source of the cDNA or gDNA that made up the material.

This clone was detected only a few times. Original processing methods: It was from reference gene primer amplification that nucleated cell counts were estimated. Repertoires were generated with immunoSEQ multiplex PCR, while TCRdb's copy carries only in-frame clones and drops some. The V and J calls and clone size are taken from that table; D and trimming were inferred from the DNA. This sample has 300,000 to 350,000 clones, with roughly 89% found just once. The specimen sequenced was peripheral blood. The receptor's source is a woman aged 18-29 years who had recovered from COVID-19.

The CDR3: CSVNREYGYTF. The DNA for the CDR3 is TGCAGCGTGAACCGGGAGTATGGCTACACCTTC. This sequence joins TRBV29-1 and TRBJ1-2, with D unresolved. CDR1 SQVTM and CDR2 ANQGSEA come from the germline V gene. V was cut by 6 bases and J by 5 bases, with 10 bases left in between. CDR3 length: 11 residues.